The clone carrying this TCR beta chain was recorded a few times. Its antigen is as yet unknown. Library preparation (for TCRbeta) was performed with unique molecular identifiers. A single record per CDR3 protein comes from TCRdb applying MiXCR to the PCR reads. The repertoire holds roughly 120,000 distinct CDR3 sequences, with approximately 22% as singletons. This CDR3 is built from 17 residues. Germline trimming cut 3 bases from V and 5 bases from J; bases unmatched to any gene: 11. The sample originates from a study of T-cell reconstitution after alpha-beta-depleted transplantation in children. Findings and limits, study-wide: Reported findings indicate that, about two months after transplant, alpha-beta T cells came from several hundred expanded clones, which were derived from non-depleted graft cells. Newly made T cells mostly supplied T-cell counts and diversity one year after transplant.

This clonotype was sampled from a male patient between 2 and 10 years old who had a stem cell transplant for chronic granulomatous disease, so the T cells may come from the graft donor. The sequences come from PBMCs, mostly from graft donor cells, collected 180 days after TCRalphabeta/CD19-depleted stem cell transplant. The V and J genes are TRBV12-3 or TRBV12-4 and TRBJ2-3; 10 nucleotides agree with TRBD2. CDR3 residues: CASSLVRAGGPGDTQYF. In DNA, the CDR3 is TGTGCCAGCAGTTTGGTTCGAGCGGGGGGGCCGGGAGATACGCAGTATTTT.